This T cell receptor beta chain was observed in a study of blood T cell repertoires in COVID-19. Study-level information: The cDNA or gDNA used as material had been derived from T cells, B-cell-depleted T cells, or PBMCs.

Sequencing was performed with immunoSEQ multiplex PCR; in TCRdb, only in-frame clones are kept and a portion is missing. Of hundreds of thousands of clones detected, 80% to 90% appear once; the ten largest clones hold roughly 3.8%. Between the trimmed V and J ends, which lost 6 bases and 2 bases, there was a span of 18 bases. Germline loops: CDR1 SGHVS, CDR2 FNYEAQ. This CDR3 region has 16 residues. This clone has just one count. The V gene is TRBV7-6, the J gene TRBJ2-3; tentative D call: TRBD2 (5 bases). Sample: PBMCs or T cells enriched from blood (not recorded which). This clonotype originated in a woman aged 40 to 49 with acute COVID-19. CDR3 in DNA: TGTGCCAGCAGTGAAGGAGTAGTCGGGATCACAGATACGCAGTATTTT. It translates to CASSEGVVGITDTQYF.